Described below is a single T cell receptor beta chain sequence and its context. This entry is derived from a study of OX40 agonist ivuxolimab in advanced cancers. TCRdb keeps only in-frame clones here, not all; method: immunoSEQ multiplex PCR. The sample lists 65,000 to 85,000 clones; approximately 87% were seen once. V was clipped by 2 bases and J by 7 bases, with 9 bases between them. The CDR3 consists of 12 residues. Germline V CDR1 and CDR2: MNHNY, SVGAGI (reference sequence). V is TRBV6-6 and J is TRBJ2-7, with D perhaps TRBD2 (5 bases). The sequences come from CD4+ or CD8+ T cells sorted from blood, collected in a trial of the OX40 agonist ivuxolimab. The sequence derives from an adult with an advanced solid tumor such as melanoma, head and neck, liver or kidney cancer. The CDR3 here is CASSYKGGEQYF. In DNA form, the CDR3 reads TGTGCCAGCAGTTACAAAGGCGGGGAGCAGTACTTC.